This TCR beta chain was sequenced during a study of blood T cell repertoires in COVID-19. The CDR3 length is 14 residues. V was pared by 1 base and J by 4 bases, with 9 bases between. Germline assignment: CDR1 MNHEY and CDR2 SMNVEV (reference sequence). Original data processing: Reference gene primer amplification yielded estimated nucleated cell counts. Measured with immunoSEQ multiplex PCR; TCRdb has only the in-frame clones, and not every one. V and J calls plus clone size are reproduced from that table; the DNA served to infer D and trimming. This table has 150,000 to 200,000 clones, about four fifths appearing once.

The TCR comes from a woman aged 80 or over with COVID-19, enrolled during active disease. The sequenced sample was peripheral blood. The chain recombines TRBV27 with TRBJ2-3; possible D gene TRBD1, 5 bases. The CDR3: CASSLLPGPDTQYF. The DNA for the CDR3 is TGTGCCAGCAGTTTATTGCCAGGGCCAGATACGCAGTATTTT.